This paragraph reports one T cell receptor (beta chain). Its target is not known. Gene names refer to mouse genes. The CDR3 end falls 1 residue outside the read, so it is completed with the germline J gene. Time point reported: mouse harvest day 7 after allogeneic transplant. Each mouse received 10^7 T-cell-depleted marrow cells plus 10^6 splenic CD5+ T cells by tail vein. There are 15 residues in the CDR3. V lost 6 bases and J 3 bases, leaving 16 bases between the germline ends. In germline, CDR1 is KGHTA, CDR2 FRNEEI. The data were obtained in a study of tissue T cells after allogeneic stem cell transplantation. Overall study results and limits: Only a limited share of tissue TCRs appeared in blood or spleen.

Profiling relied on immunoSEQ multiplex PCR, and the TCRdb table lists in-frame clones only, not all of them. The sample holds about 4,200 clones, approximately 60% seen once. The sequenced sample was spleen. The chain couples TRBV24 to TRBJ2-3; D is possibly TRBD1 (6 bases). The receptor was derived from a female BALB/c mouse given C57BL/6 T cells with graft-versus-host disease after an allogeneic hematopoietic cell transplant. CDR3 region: CASSPLQGGAETLYF. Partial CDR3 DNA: TGTGCCAGCAGCCCCCTACAGGGAGGGGCAGAAACGCTGTAT.